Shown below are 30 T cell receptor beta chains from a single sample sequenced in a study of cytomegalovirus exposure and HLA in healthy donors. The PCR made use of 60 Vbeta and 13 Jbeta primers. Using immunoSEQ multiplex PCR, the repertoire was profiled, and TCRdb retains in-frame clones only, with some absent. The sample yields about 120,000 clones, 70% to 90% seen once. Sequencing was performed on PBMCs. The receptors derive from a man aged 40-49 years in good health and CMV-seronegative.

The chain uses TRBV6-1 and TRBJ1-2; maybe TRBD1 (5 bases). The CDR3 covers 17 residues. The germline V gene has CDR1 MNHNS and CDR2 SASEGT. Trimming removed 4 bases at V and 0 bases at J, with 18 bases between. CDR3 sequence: CASSGGGSWAANYGYTF. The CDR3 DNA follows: TGTGCCAGCAGTGGGGGGGGGTCCTGGGCTGCTAACTATGGCTACACCTTC.

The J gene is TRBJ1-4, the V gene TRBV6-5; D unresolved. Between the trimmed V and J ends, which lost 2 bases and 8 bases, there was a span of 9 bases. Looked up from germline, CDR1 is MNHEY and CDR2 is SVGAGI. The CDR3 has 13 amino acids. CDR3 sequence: CASSYGGLEKLFF. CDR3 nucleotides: TGTGCCAGCAGTTACGGCGGTCTCGAAAAACTGTTTTTT.

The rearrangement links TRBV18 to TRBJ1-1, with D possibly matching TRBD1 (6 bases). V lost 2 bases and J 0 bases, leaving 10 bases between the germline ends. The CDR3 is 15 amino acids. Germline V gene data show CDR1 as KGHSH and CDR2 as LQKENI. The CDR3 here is CASSPRTVVNTEAFF. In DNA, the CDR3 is TGTGCCAGCTCACCAAGGACAGTGGTGAACACTGAAGCTTTCTTT.

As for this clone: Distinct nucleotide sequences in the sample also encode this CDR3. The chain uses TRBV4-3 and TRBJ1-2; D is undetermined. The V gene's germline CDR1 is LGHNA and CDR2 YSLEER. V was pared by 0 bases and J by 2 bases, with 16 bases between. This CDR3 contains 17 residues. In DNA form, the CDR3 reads TGCGCCAGCAGCCAAGATCCGTCAGGAACCACCAACTATGGCTACACCTTC. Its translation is CASSQDPSGTTNYGYTF.

The CDR3 is CASRADTRGYTF. The CDR3 coding sequence is TGTGCCAGCAGGGCGGACACAAGGGGCTACACCTTC. V and J are TRBV2 and TRBJ1-2; a weak D match, TRBD1 (5 bases). The germline V and J ends were trimmed by 6 bases and 8 bases, with 13 bases remaining between them. Per the germline V gene, CDR1 is SNHLY and CDR2 is FYNNEI. This CDR3 spans 12 amino acids.

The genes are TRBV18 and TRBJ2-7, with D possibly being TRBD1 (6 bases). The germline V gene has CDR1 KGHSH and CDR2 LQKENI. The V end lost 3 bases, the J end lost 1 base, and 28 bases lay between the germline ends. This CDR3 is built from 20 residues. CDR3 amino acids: CASSPRRSSGVNGLSYEQYF. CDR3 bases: TGTGCCAGCTCACCTAGGCGGTCTTCAGGGGTTAACGGTCTTTCCTACGAGCAGTACTTC.

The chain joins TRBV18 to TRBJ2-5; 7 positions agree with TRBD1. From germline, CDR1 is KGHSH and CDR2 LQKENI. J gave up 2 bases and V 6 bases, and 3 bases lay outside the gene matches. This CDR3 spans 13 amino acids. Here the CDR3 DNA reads TGTGCCAGCTCCCAGGGACAGCAAGAGACCCAGTACTTC. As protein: CASSQGQQETQYF.

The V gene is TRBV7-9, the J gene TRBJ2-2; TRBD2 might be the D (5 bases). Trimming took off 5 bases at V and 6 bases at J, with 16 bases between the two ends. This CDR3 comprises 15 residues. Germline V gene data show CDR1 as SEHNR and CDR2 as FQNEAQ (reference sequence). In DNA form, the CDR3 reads TGTGCCAGCAGCCAATGGGGAGTTGATGCCGGGGAGCTGTTTTTT. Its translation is CASSQWGVDAGELFF.

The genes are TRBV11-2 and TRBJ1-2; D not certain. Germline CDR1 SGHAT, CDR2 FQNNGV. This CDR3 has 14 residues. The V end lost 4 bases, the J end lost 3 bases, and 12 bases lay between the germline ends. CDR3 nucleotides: TGTGCCAGCAGCTCGACCCGGGTCGACTATGGCTACACCTTC. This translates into CASSSTRVDYGYTF.

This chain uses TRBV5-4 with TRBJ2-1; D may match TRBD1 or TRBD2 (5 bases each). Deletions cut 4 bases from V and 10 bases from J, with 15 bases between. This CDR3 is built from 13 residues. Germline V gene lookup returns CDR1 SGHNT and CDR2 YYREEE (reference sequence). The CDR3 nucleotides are TGTGCCAGCAGCCTGGGGGTATCGGGGGAGCAGTTCTTC. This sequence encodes CASSLGVSGEQFF.

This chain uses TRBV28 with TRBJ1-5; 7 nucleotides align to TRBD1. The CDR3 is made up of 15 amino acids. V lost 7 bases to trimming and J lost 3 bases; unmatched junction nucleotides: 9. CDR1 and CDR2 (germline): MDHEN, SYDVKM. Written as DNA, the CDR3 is TGTGCCAGCACAGGGCTCGGACAGGACAATCAGCCCCAGCATTTT. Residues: CASTGLGQDNQPQHF.

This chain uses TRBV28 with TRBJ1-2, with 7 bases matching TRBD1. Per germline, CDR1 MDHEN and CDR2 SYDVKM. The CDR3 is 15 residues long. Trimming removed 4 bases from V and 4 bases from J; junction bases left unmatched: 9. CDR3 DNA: TGTGCCAGCAGTTCCGGACAGGCGCCGAGCTATGGCTACACCTTC. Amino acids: CASSSGQAPSYGYTF.

CDR3 sequence: CAWSGAGVHEQYF. The CDR3 DNA follows: TGTGCCTGGAGTGGAGCGGGAGTCCACGAGCAGTACTTC. This chain uses TRBV30 with TRBJ2-7; 8 nucleotides match TRBD2. This CDR3 has 13 amino acids. Losses at the gene ends were 1 base for V and 5 bases for J; bases not matched to a gene: 4. CDR1 is GTSNPN and CDR2 is SVGIG in the germline V gene (reference sequence).

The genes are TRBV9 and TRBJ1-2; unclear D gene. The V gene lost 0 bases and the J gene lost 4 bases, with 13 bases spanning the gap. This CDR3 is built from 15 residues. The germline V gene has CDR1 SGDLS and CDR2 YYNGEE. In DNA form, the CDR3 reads TGTGCCAGCAGCGTAGGAAACGAGGGCCTCTATGGCTACACCTTC. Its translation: CASSVGNEGLYGYTF.

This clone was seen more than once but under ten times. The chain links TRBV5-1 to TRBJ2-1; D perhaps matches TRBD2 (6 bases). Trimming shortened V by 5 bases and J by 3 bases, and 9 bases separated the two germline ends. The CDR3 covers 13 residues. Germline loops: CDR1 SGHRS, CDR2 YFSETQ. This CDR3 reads CASSPTSYNEQFF. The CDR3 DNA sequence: TGCGCCAGCAGTCCGACTAGCTACAATGAGCAGTTCTTC.

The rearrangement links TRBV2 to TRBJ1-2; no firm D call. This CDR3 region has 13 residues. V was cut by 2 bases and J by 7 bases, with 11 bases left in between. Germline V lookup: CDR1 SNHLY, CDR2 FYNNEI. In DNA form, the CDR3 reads TGTGCCAGCAGTGAATTGGTCGCGGGTGGCTACACCTTC. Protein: CASSELVAGGYTF.

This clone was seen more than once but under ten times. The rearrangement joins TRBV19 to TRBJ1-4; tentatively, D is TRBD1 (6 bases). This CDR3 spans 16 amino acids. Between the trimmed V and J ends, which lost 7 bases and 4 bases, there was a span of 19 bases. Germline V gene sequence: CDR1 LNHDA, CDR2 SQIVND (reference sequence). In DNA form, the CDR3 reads TGTGCCAGTACCAACCTGGACAGCCTGAGTAATGAAAAACTGTTTTTT. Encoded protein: CASTNLDSLSNEKLFF.

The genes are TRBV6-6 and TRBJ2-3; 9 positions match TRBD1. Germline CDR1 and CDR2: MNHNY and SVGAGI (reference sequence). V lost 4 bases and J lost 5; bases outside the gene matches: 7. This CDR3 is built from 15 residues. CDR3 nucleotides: TGTGCCAGCAGTTTACAGGGGGCGCTCGGAGATACGCAGTATTTT. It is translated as CASSLQGALGDTQYF.

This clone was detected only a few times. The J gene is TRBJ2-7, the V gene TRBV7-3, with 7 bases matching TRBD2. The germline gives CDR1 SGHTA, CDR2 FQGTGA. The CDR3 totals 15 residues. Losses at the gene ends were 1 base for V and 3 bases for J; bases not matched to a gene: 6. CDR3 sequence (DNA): TGTGCCAGCAGCTTAATGGCTAGCGGAATCTACGAGCAGTACTTC. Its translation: CASSLMASGIYEQYF.

CDR3 sequence (DNA): TGTGCCAGCAGTTTTGGGGCATTGCAGTATTTT. This gives the protein CASSFGALQYF. The genes are TRBV6-5 and TRBJ2-3; the D gene is possibly TRBD1 (5 bases). The germline V gene has CDR1 MNHEY and CDR2 SVGAGI. The V end was cut by 4 bases, the J end by 11 bases, with 10 bases between. The CDR3 totals 11 residues.

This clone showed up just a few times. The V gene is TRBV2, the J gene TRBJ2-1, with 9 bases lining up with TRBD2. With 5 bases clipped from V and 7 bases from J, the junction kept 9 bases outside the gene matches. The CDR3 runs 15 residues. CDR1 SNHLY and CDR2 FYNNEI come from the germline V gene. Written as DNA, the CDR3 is TGTGCCAGCAGTACCCCCGCGGGAGGGCAGAATGAGCAGTTCTTC. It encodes CASSTPAGGQNEQFF. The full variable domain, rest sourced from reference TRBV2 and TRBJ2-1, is EPEVTQTPSHQVTQMGQEVILRCVPISNHLYFYWYRQILGQKVEFLVSFYNNEISEKSEIFDDQFSVERPDGSNFTLKIRSTKLEDSAMYFCASSTPAGGQNEQFFGPGTRLTVL.

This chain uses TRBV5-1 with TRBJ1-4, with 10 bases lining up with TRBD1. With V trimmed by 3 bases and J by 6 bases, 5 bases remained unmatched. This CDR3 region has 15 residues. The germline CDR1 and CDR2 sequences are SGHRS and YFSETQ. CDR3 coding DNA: TGCGCCAGCAGCTCGACCGGGACAGGGGATGAAAAACTGTTTTTT. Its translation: CASSSTGTGDEKLFF.

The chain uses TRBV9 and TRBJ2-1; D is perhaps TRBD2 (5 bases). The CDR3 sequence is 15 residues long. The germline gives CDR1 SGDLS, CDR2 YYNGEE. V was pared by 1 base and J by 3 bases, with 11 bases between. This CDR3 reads CASSVRASNYNEQFF. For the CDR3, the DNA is TGTGCCAGCAGCGTACGCGCTAGCAACTACAATGAGCAGTTCTTC.

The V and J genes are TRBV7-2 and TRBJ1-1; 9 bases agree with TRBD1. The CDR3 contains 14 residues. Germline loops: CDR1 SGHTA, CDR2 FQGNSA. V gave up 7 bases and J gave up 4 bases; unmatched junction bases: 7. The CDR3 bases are TGTGCCAGCATCAGGGGACAGGGTACCACTGAAGCTTTCTTT. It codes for CASIRGQGTTEAFF.

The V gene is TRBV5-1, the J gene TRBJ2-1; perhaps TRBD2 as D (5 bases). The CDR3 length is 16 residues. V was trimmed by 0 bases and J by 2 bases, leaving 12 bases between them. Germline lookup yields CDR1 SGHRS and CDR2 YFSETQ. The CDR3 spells CASSLDGITTYNEQFF. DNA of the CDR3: TGCGCCAGCAGCTTGGACGGGATTACAACCTACAATGAGCAGTTCTTC.

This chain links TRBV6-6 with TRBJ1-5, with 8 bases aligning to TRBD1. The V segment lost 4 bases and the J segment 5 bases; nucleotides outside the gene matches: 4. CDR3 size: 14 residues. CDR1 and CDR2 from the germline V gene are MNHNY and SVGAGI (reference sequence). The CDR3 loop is CASSLTGGYQPQHF. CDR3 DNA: TGTGCCAGCAGTTTAACAGGGGGATATCAGCCCCAGCATTTT.

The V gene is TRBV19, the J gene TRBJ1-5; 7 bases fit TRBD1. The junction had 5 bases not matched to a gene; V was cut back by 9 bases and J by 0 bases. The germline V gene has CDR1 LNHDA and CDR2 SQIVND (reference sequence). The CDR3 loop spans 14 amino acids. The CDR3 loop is CASRDSNSNQPQHF. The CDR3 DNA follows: TGTGCCAGCCGGGACAGTAATAGCAATCAGCCCCAGCATTTT.

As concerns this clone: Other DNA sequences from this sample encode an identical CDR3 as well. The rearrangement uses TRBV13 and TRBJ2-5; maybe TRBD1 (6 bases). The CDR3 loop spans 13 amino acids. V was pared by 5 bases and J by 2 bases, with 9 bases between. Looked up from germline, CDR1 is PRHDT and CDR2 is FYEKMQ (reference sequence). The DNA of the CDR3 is TGTGCCAGCAGCCTGAGGGGGCAAGAGACCCAGTACTTC. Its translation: CASSLRGQETQYF. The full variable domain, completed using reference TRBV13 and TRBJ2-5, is AAGVIQSPRHLIKEKRETATLKCYPIPRHDTVYWYQQGPGQDPQFLISFYEKMQSDKGSIPDRFSAQQFSDYHSELNMSSLELGDSALYFCASSLRGQETQYFGPGTRLLVL.

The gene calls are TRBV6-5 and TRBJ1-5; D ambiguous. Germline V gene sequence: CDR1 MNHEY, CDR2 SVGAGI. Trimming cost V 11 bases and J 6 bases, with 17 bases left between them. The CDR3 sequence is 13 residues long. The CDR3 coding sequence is TGTGCCTCATGGGAGGCAGCGGGTCAGCCCCAGCATTTT. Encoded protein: CASWEAAGQPQHF.

The CDR3 DNA reads TGTGCCAGCAGTGCATACAGGACAGCTAGTGGCTACACCTTC. Translated: CASSAYRTASGYTF. The chain recombines TRBV2 with TRBJ1-2, with a tentative D call TRBD1 (6 bases). Germline loops: CDR1 SNHLY, CDR2 FYNNEI. The CDR3 consists of 14 residues. Trimming removed 4 bases at V and 7 bases at J, with 16 bases between.